Listed below are T cell receptor beta chains from one sample, sequenced in a study of OX40 agonist ivuxolimab in advanced cancers. Assay used: immunoSEQ multiplex PCR; TCRdb lists only in-frame clones, some missing. The profile shows about 85,000 clones, about 86% of them singletons. Source: CD4+ or CD8+ T cells sorted from blood, taken in a trial of the OX40 agonist ivuxolimab. These receptor sequences come from an adult with an advanced solid tumor such as melanoma, head and neck, liver or kidney cancer. The CDR3 runs from the conserved cysteine through the conserved F or W. A D gene is named only where the DNA matches it firmly. Clone size is shown for a subset of rows, as once, few, many or a class of expanded clone.

>NA|TRBJ1-5|NA|TRBV5-5
TGTGCCAGCAGTTTATCGTGGAATCAGCCCCAGCATTTT
CASSLSWNQPQHF
>NA|TRBJ2-7|NA|TRBV5-4
TGTGCCAGCAGCACACGATCGACAGGAAGCTCCTACGAGCAGTACTTC
CASSTRSTGSSYEQYF
>TRBD1|TRBJ1-2|NA|TRBV5-1
TGCGCCAGCAGCCCCTCGACAGGGGATAAATATGGCTACACCTTC
CASSPSTGDKYGYTF
>NA|TRBJ1-2|many|TRBV14
TGTGCCAGCAGCCAAGAAACAGGGACCTATGGCTACACCTTC
CASSQETGTYGYTF
>NA|TRBJ2-7|NA|TRBV7-2
TGTGCCAGCAGCTTATTGGGGGGTTTGAGCTCCTACGAGCAGTACTTC
CASSLLGGLSSYEQYF
>NA|TRBJ2-7|NA|TRBV19
TGTGCCAGTAGTATAGCGGGGGAGCAGTACTTC
CASSIAGEQYF
>TRBD1|TRBJ1-2|NA|TRBV9
TGTGCCAGCAGCGTAGTTGCGGCCGGGACAGGGGGCGGCTACACCTTC
CASSVVAAGTGGGYTF
>NA|TRBJ2-7|NA|TRBV21-1
TGTGCCAGCAGGGGCGCAACCTACGAGCAGTACTTC
CASRGATYEQYF
>NA|TRBJ1-6|NA|TRBV19
TGTGCCAGTAGTATAGAGCGCAATTCACCCCTCCACTTT
CASSIERNSPLHF
>TRBD1|TRBJ1-2|NA|TRBV6-1
TGTGCCAGCAGCCGGGACAGGACTTACTATGGCTACACCTTC
CASSRDRTYYGYTF
>NA|TRBJ1-6|NA|TRBV6-4
TGTGCCAGCAGTGCGGAGGGGAATTCACCCCTCCACTTT
CASSAEGNSPLHF
>TRBD1|TRBJ2-7|NA|TRBV6-6
TGTGCCAGCAGAGAGACAGGGGCTCTCTACGAGCAGTACTTC
CASRETGALYEQYF
>NA|TRBJ2-3|NA|TRBV5-4
TGTGCCAGCAGCTTTGAGCGAAACACAGATACGCAGTATTTT
CASSFERNTDTQYF
>TRBD1|TRBJ1-5|NA|TRBV5-5
TGTGCCAGCAGCTTTACAGACAGGGATCAGCCCCAGCATTTT
CASSFTDRDQPQHF
>TRBD1|TRBJ2-6|NA|TRBV6-5
TGTGCCAGCAGCTTGACAGGGTGGGGGGCCAACGTCCTGACTTTC
CASSLTGWGANVLTF
>NA|TRBJ2-7|NA|TRBV19
TGTGCCAGTAGTATAGAGGGAGGTCCCTACGAGCAGTACTTC
CASSIEGGPYEQYF
>NA|TRBJ2-7|NA|TRBV4-1
TGCGCCAGCAGCCACCGGGACCCGGGCGCGGAGCAGTACTTC
CASSHRDPGAEQYF
>TRBD1|TRBJ2-7|NA|TRBV4-3
TGCGCCAGCAGCCACCAACAGGGGGGTCCCTACGAGCAGTACTTC
CASSHQQGGPYEQYF
>TRBD2|TRBJ2-5|once|TRBV27
TGTGCCAGCAGTTCTTTAGCGGGGGGGCGTATCCAGTACTTC
CASSSLAGGRIQYF
>NA|TRBJ2-5|NA|TRBV7-9
TGTGCCAGCAGCTCCGGGTCGAGAGAGACCCAGTACTTC
CASSSGSRETQYF
>NA|TRBJ2-7|NA|TRBV2
TGTGCCACCACGACCTCGGTCAACGAGCAGTACTTC
CATTTSVNEQYF
>NA|TRBJ1-6|NA|TRBV6-1
TGTGCCAGCAGTGAGGCAGGGCTAGGGGGGGGTTCACCCCTCCACTTT
CASSEAGLGGGSPLHF
>NA|TRBJ1-6|NA|TRBV6-1
TGTGCCAGCAGTGAAGCACGGCAGCCAAATTCACCCCTCCACTTT
CASSEARQPNSPLHF
>NA|TRBJ1-6|NA|TRBV5-1
TGCGCCAGCAGCTTGGATCCCGGCGCGGAGAATTCACCCCTCCACTTT
CASSLDPGAENSPLHF
>TRBD1|TRBJ1-2|once|TRBV18
TGTGCCAGCTCACCGCAAACAGGGGGCAACGGCTACACCTTC
CASSPQTGGNGYTF
>NA|TRBJ2-1|NA|TRBV10-3
TGTGCCATCAGAGGGGGAGCAGGGACCTACAATGAGCAGTTCTTC
CAIRGGAGTYNEQFF
>NA|TRBJ2-5|NA|TRBV5-6
TGTGCCAGCAGCGGCGGCCGGGACAAGGTAGGACAAGAGACCCAGTACTTC
CASSGGRDKVGQETQYF
>TRBD1|TRBJ1-1|NA|TRBV5-1
TGCGCCAGCAGCAGAGGGGGACAGACAGCTGAAGCTTTCTTT
CASSRGGQTAEAFF
>NA|TRBJ1-6|NA|TRBV30
TGTGCCTGGAAACGGCAGATGAATTATAATTCACCCCTCCACTTT
CAWKRQMNYNSPLHF
>NA|TRBJ1-4|few|TRBV13
TGTGCCAGCAGCCCTACCGGACTCCGGGAAAGGGAAAAACTGTTTTTT
CASSPTGLREREKLFF
>NA|TRBJ1-1|NA|TRBV4-3
TGCGCCAGCAGCCTCTCGGCAGGGAACACTGAAGCTTTCTTT
CASSLSAGNTEAFF